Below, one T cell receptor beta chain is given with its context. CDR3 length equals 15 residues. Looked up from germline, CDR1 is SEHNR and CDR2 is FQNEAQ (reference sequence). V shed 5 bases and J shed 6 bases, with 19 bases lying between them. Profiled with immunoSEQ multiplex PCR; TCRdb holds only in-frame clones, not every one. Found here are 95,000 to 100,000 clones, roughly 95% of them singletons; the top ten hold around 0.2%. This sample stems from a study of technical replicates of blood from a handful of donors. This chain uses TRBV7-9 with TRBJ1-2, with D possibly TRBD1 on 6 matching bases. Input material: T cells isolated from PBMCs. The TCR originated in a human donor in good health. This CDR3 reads CASSPITTTGNGYTF. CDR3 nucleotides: TGTGCCAGCAGCCCTATTACCACAACAGGGAATGGCTACACCTTC.